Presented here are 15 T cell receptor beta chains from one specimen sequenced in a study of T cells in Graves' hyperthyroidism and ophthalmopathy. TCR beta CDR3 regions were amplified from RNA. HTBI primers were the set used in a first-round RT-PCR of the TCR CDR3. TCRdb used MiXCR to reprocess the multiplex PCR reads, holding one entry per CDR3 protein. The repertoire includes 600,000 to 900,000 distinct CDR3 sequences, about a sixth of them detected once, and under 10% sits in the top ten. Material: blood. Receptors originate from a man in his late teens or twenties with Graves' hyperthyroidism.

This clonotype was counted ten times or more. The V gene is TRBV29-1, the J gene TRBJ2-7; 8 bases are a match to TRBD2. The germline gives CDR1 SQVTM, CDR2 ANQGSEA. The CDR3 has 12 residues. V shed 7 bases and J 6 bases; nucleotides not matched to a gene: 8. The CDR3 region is CSAEGLEGEQYF. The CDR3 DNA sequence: TGCAGCGCCGAGGGACTAGAAGGCGAGCAGTACTTC.

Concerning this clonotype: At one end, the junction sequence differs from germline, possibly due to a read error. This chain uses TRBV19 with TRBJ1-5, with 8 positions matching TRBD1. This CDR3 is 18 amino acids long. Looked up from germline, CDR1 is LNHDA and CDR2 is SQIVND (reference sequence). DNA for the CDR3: TGTGCCAGTAGCCGATCCACAGGGGGACGAGCGGGCTATCAGCCCCGGCATTTT. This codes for CASSRSTGGRAGYQPRHF.

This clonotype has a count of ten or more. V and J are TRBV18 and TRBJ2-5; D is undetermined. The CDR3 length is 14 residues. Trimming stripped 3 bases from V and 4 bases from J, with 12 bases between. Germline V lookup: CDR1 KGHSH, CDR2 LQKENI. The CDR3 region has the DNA TGTGCCAGCTCACCCCCCGAGGTTAGAGAGACCCAGTACTTC. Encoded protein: CASSPPEVRETQYF.

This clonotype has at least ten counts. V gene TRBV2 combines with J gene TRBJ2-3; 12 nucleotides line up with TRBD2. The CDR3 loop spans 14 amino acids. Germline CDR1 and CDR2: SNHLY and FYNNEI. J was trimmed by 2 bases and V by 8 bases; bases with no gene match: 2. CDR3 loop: CASGLAGPTDTQYF. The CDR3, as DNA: TGTGCCAGCGGACTAGCGGGGCCCACAGATACGCAGTATTTT.

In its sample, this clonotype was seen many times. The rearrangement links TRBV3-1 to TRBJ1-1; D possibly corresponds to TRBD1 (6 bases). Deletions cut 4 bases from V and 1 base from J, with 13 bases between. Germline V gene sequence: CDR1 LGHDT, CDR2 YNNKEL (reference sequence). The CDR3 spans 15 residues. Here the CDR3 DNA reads TGTGCCAGCAGCCCGCCGGGACAAGAGAACACTGAAGCTTTCTTT. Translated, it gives CASSPPGQENTEAFF.

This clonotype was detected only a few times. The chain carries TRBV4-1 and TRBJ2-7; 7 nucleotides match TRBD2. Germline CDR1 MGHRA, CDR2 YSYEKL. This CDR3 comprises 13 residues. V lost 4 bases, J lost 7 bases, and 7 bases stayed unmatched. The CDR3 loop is CASSRWGGREQYF. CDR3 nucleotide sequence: TGCGCCAGCAGCCGATGGGGAGGGAGAGAGCAGTACTTC.

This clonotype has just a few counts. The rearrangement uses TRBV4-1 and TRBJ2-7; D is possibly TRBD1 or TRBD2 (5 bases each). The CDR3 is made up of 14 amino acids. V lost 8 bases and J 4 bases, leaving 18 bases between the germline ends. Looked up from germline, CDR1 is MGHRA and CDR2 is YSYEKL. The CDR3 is CASQAGGGEYEQYF. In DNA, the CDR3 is TGCGCCAGCCAAGCTGGGGGTGGTGAATACGAGCAGTACTTC.

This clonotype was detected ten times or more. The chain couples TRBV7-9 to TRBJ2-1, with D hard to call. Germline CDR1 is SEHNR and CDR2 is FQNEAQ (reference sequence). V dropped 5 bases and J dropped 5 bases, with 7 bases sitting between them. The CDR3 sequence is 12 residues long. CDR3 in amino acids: CASSPGHNEQFF. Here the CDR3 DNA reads TGTGCCAGCAGCCCCGGACACAATGAGCAGTTCTTC.

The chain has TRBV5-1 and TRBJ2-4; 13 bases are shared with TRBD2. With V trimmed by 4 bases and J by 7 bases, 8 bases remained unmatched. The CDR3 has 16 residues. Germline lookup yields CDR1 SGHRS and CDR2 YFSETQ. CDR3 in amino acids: CASSPGLAGHLNIQYF. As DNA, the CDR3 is TGCGCCAGCAGCCCGGGACTAGCGGGGCACCTGAACATTCAGTACTTC.

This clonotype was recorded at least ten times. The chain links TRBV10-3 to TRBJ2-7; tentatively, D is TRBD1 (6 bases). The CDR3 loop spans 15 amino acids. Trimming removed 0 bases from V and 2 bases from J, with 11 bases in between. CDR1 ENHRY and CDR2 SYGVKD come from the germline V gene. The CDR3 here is CAISESVGTTYEQYF. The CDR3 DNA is TGTGCCATCAGTGAGTCCGTGGGGACAACCTACGAGCAGTACTTC.

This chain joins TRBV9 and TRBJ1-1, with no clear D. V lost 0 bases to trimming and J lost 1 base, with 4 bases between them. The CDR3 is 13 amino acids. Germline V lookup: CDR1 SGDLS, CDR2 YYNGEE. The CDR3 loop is CASSVAQNTEAFF. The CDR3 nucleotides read TGTGCCAGCAGCGTAGCCCAGAACACTGAAGCTTTCTTT.

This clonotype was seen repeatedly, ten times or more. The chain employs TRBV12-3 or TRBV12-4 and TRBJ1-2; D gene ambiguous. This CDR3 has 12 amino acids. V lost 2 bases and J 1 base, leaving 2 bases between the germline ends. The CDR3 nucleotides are TGTGCCAGCAGTTTACTTAACTATGGCTACACCTTC. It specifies CASSLLNYGYTF.

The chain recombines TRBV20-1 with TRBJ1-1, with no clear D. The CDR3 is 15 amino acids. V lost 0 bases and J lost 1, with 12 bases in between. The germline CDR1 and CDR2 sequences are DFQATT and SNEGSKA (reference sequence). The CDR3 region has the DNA TGCAGTGCTAGAGAATCGAGGGTAAGGAACACTGAAGCTTTCTTT. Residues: CSARESRVRNTEAFF.

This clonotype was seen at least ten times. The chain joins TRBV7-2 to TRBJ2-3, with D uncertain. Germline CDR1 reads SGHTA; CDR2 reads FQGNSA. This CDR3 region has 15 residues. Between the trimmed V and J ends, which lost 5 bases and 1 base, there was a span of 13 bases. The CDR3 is CASSPQTTGTDTQYF. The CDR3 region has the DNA TGTGCCAGCAGCCCACAGACAACCGGCACAGATACGCAGTATTTT.

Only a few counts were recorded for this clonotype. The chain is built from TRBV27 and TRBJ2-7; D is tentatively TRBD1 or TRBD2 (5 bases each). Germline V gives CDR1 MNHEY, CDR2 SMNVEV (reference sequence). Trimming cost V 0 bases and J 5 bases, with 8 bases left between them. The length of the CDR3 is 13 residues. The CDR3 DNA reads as TGTGCCAGCAGTTTATCTGGGACCCACGAGCAGTACTTC. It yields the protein CASSLSGTHEQYF.